The 8 T cell receptor beta chains below were found in one sample sequenced in a study of blood T cell repertoires in COVID-19. Libraries were prepared by immunoSEQ multiplex PCR; TCRdb keeps only in-frame clonotypes and omits some of them. This repertoire shows approximately 300,000 clones, more than 85% found once; its top ten account for around 18%. The sequenced sample consisted of PBMCs or T cells enriched from blood (not recorded which). These receptors originate from a woman in her thirties who had recovered from COVID-19.

The CDR3 region is CASSARSDTQYF. CDR3 nucleotides: TGTGCCAGCAGCGCTAGGTCAGATACGCAGTATTTT. V is TRBV9 and J is TRBJ2-3; D not certain. V lost 3 bases, J lost 4 bases, and 6 bases lay in between. CDR3 length: 12 amino acids. Germline values: CDR1 SGDLS, CDR2 YYNGEE. The variable domain in full, completed from reference TRBV9 and TRBJ2-3, reads DSGVTQTPKHLITATGQRVTLRCSPRSGDLSVYWYQQSLDQGLQFLIQYYNGEERAKGNILERFSAQQFPDLHSELNLSSLELGDSALYFCASSARSDTQYFGPGTRLTVL.

The chain carries TRBV27 and TRBJ2-3; 9 nucleotides align to TRBD2. CDR3 size: 17 residues. Germline trimming cut 1 base from V and 5 bases from J; bases unmatched to any gene: 10. Per germline, CDR1 MNHEY and CDR2 SMNVEV (reference sequence). The CDR3 DNA follows: TGTGCCAGCAGTTTATATGGCGGGAGGGCCCTGGAAGATACGCAGTATTTT. Its protein product is CASSLYGGRALEDTQYF.

V is TRBV2 and J is TRBJ1-5; D is possibly TRBD1 (6 bases). Germline V gives CDR1 SNHLY, CDR2 FYNNEI. The CDR3 contains 14 residues. Trimming left V 3 bases short and J 7 bases short, with 13 bases between. CDR3 sequence (DNA): TGTGCCAGCAGTGAGATACAGGGTCGGCAGCCCCAGCATTTT. Translated: CASSEIQGRQPQHF.

This chain links TRBV24-1 with TRBJ1-4, with TRBD1 as a possible D gene (5 bases). Trimming removed 4 bases from V and 2 bases from J, with 16 bases in between. This CDR3 is built from 17 residues. CDR1 is KGHDR, CDR2 SFDVKD, per germline. The CDR3 protein is CATSDHPTRGTNEKLFF. The CDR3 nucleotides read TGTGCCACCAGTGACCACCCGACAAGGGGCACTAATGAAAAACTGTTTTTT.

The rearrangement uses TRBV11-1 and TRBJ2-5, with D tentatively TRBD1 (5 bases). V was pared by 3 bases and J by 5 bases, with 13 bases between. This CDR3 region has 14 residues. Germline V gene lookup returns CDR1 SGHAT and CDR2 FQDESV (reference sequence). CDR3 residues: CASSFDRAGETQYF. The DNA of the CDR3 is TGTGCCAGCAGCTTTGACAGAGCAGGGGAGACCCAGTACTTC.

V gene TRBV11-3 combines with J gene TRBJ2-3; 13 bases are a match to TRBD2. After removal of 4 bases from V and 4 bases from J, the junction contained 2 bases not matched to a gene. The CDR3 extends over 15 amino acids. Germline V gene lookup returns CDR1 SGHNT and CDR2 YENEEA. CDR3 nucleotide sequence: TGTGCCAGCAGCTCCACTAGCGGGGGGGCAGATACGCAGTATTTT. This sequence encodes CASSSTSGGADTQYF.

The CDR3 sequence is CASSGTPQYNEQFF. CDR3 DNA sequence: TGTGCCAGCAGCGGGACTCCCCAATACAATGAGCAGTTCTTC. This chain uses TRBV6-5 with TRBJ2-1, with D possibly TRBD2 on 6 matching bases. Germline CDR1 is MNHEY and CDR2 is SVGAGI. CDR3 size: 14 residues. Trimming left V 6 bases short and J 4 bases short, with 13 bases between.

CDR3 residues: CASSEWEGPIQETQYF. The CDR3 DNA sequence: TGCGCCAGCAGTGAGTGGGAGGGGCCCATACAAGAGACCCAGTACTTC. The rearrangement links TRBV10-1 to TRBJ2-5, with 7 nucleotides matching TRBD2. The CDR3 runs to 16 residues. V was pared by 1 base and J by 2 bases, with 7 bases of the junction left unmatched. Germline V gene lookup returns CDR1 WNHNN and CDR2 SYGVQD (reference sequence).